These 32 T cell receptor beta chains came from one sample sequenced in a study of CD8+CD57+ T cells in acquired aplastic anemia. Genomic DNA acted as the template from which TCR beta VDJ combination and CDR3 sequence profiling were carried out. TCRdb reprocessed the reads via MiXCR and lists one record per CDR3 protein. The repertoire holds roughly 150,000 distinct CDR3 sequences, over 40% seen once, with 3.2% in the top ten. Patients chosen for sequencing had shown CD8+CD57+ cell expansion by flow cytometry. Sequenced input: sorted CD4+, CD8+, or CD8+CD57+ T cells (not recorded which) from PBMCs. The receptor set was obtained from a human donor with aplastic anemia.

The chain couples TRBV10-3 to TRBJ1-2, with D uncertain. V was shortened by 2 bases and J by 4 bases, with 8 bases between the two germline ends. Germline CDR1 ENHRY, CDR2 SYGVKD. CDR3 length: 13 amino acids. The DNA for the CDR3 is TGTGCCATCAGTGAGGACAACAGCTATGGCTACACCTTC. It is translated as CAISEDNSYGYTF.

By share, this clonotype counts as medium-sized. V gene TRBV29-1 combines with J gene TRBJ1-2; D is uncertain. This CDR3 has 15 amino acids. Germline lookup yields CDR1 SQVTM and CDR2 ANQGSEA. V was clipped by 1 base and J by 0 bases, with 12 bases between them. This chain's CDR3 is CSVEVVRQANYGYTF. The CDR3 bases are TGCAGCGTTGAAGTGGTACGGCAAGCTAACTATGGCTACACCTTC.

The rearrangement links TRBV15 to TRBJ1-2, with TRBD1 matching over 8 bases. Germline trimming cut 1 base from V and 8 bases from J; bases unmatched to any gene: 6. The CDR3 is 14 residues long. Germline values: CDR1 LNHNV, CDR2 YYDKDF (reference sequence). The CDR3 DNA reads TGTGCCACCAGCAGAGGCACAGGGGGGGAAGGCTACACCTTC. Protein product: CATSRGTGGEGYTF. The variable domain in full, completed from reference TRBV15 and TRBJ1-2, reads DAMVIQNPRYQVTQFGKPVTLSCSQTLNHNVMYWYQQKSSQAPKLLFHYYDKDFNNEADTPDNFQSRRPNTSFCFLDIRSPGLGDTAMYLCATSRGTGGEGYTFGSGTRLTVV.

On this clonotype: One end of the junction varies from germline; a read error may be responsible. The chain combines TRBV5-5 with TRBJ1-5; possibly TRBD1 for D (6 bases). This CDR3 has 15 amino acids. Germline CDR1 is SGHKS and CDR2 is YYEKEE (reference sequence). CDR3 loop: CASSRWQGSTQPQHF. The CDR3 nucleotides are TGTGCCAGCAGCCGGTGGCAGGGGAGCACTCAGCCCCAGCATTTT.

The J gene is TRBJ1-2, the V gene TRBV2, with 10 positions matching TRBD1. Trimming removed 10 bases from V and 6 bases from J; junction bases left unmatched: 5. Germline CDR1 and CDR2: SNHLY and FYNNEI. This CDR3 comprises 12 residues. The CDR3 protein is CANPDRGNGYTF. CDR3 DNA sequence: TGTGCCAACCCGGACAGGGGGAATGGCTACACCTTC.

Of note for this clonotype: It may be a read error: a sequence one base away is much more abundant. The chain couples TRBV5-6 to TRBJ1-2; TRBD1 is a possible D gene (6 bases). V shed 4 bases and J shed 7 bases, with 14 bases lying between them. Germline CDR1 SGHDT, CDR2 YYEEEE. The CDR3 is 13 amino acids. The CDR3 coding sequence is TGTGCCAGCAGCCCCGGACGGGGGCTTGGCTACACCTTC. Encoded protein: CASSPGRGLGYTF.

This clonotype was seen only once. CDR3 amino acids: CATSEPRQGGKTQYF. CDR3 in DNA: TGTGCCACCAGTGAACCACGACAGGGAGGAAAGACCCAGTACTTC. The V call is TRBV24-1, the J call TRBJ2-5, with D maybe TRBD1 (7 bases). Trimming stripped 4 bases from V and 6 bases from J, with 17 bases between. The CDR3 extends over 15 amino acids. Germline V gives CDR1 KGHDR, CDR2 SFDVKD.

This clonotype was counted at least ten times. The gene calls are TRBV19 and TRBJ1-5, with D maybe TRBD1 (6 bases). Germline V lookup: CDR1 LNHDA, CDR2 SQIVND (reference sequence). CDR3 length equals 14 residues. The V end lost 4 bases, the J end lost 0 bases, and 7 bases lay between the germline ends. Written as DNA, the CDR3 is TGTGCCAGTAGTAAACAGGGTAGCAATCAGCCCCAGCATTTT. It encodes CASSKQGSNQPQHF.

This clonotype was counted at least ten times. The genes are TRBV7-9 and TRBJ1-5; D remains unclear. Germline V lookup: CDR1 SEHNR, CDR2 FQNEAQ (reference sequence). Trimming took off 3 bases at V and 0 bases at J, with 3 bases between the two ends. This CDR3 has 13 amino acids. The CDR3 protein is CASSFNSNQPQHF. DNA for the CDR3: TGTGCCAGCAGCTTTAATAGCAATCAGCCCCAGCATTTT.

V gene TRBV5-1 combines with J gene TRBJ2-3; no definite D call. V shed 3 bases and J shed 2 bases, with 10 bases lying between them. The V gene's germline CDR1 is SGHRS and CDR2 YFSETQ. This CDR3 contains 14 residues. CDR3 sequence reads: CASSYGPTTDTQYF. The CDR3 DNA reads as TGCGCCAGCAGCTACGGACCGACCACAGATACGCAGTATTTT.

The chain uses TRBV2 and TRBJ2-3, with TRBD2 matching 13 bases. Germline CDR1 and CDR2: SNHLY and FYNNEI. The length of the CDR3 is 15 residues. With V trimmed by 5 bases and J by 5 bases, 4 bases remained unmatched. CDR3 nucleotide sequence: TGTGCCAGCAGTTGGACTAGCGGGGGCGGAGATACGCAGTATTTT. Protein sequence: CASSWTSGGGDTQYF.

The table lists this clonotype with many counts. The V and J genes are TRBV29-1 and TRBJ1-3, with D perhaps TRBD1 (5 bases). The CDR3 is 14 amino acids. Germline loops: CDR1 SQVTM, CDR2 ANQGSEA. Trimming stripped 1 base from V and 2 bases from J, with 9 bases between. CDR3 DNA: TGCAGCGTTGAAGCGGAGGGGACTGGAAACACCATATATTTT. Amino acids: CSVEAEGTGNTIYF. Looking up the rest from reference TRBV29-1 and TRBJ1-3 gives the full variable domain: SAVISQKPSRDICQRGTSLTIQCQVDSQVTMMFWYRQQPGQSLTLIATANQGSEATYESGFVIDKFPISRPNLTFSTLTVSNMSPEDSSIYLCSVEAEGTGNTIYFGEGSWLTVV.

The gene calls are TRBV7-2 and TRBJ2-2; D ambiguous. Germline CDR1 is SGHTA and CDR2 is FQGNSA. Deletions cut 5 bases from V and 7 bases from J, with 8 bases between. The CDR3 contains 12 residues. This CDR3 reads CASSPRRGELFF. The CDR3 coding sequence is TGTGCCAGCAGCCCTCGGCGCGGGGAGCTGTTTTTT.

This clonotype appeared a few times. CDR3 in amino acids: CASTLGGGQVQPQHF. For the CDR3, the DNA is TGTGCCAGCACCCTAGGGGGTGGACAGGTTCAGCCCCAGCATTTT. This chain uses TRBV28 with TRBJ1-5; TRBD1 matches 7 bases. CDR1 and CDR2 from the germline V gene are MDHEN and SYDVKM. CDR3 length: 15 residues. Losses at the gene ends were 7 bases for V and 6 bases for J; bases not matched to a gene: 12.

The chain recombines TRBV7-3 with TRBJ1-6; no firm D call. In germline, CDR1 is SGHTA, CDR2 FQGTGA. The V end was cut by 3 bases, the J end by 7 bases, with 10 bases between. The CDR3 runs to 14 residues. This chain's CDR3 is CASSLWSENSPLHF. The CDR3 coding sequence is TGTGCCAGCAGCTTGTGGAGCGAAAATTCACCCCTCCACTTT.

The gene calls are TRBV19 and TRBJ1-1, with 8 bases lining up with TRBD1. V was clipped by 3 bases and J by 1 base; unmatched bases: 4. The length of the CDR3 is 15 residues. Germline CDR1 and CDR2: LNHDA and SQIVND (reference sequence). CDR3 DNA sequence: TGTGCCAGTAGTATCGACAGGGGAGCGAACACTGAAGCTTTCTTT. Translating it yields CASSIDRGANTEAFF.

The CDR3 region has the DNA TGTGCCAGTAGTATACCGGGACAGGGAGGACAGCCCCAGCATTTT. Amino acids: CASSIPGQGGQPQHF. The genes are TRBV19 and TRBJ1-5; 9 nucleotides align to TRBD1. V was clipped by 2 bases and J by 7 bases; unmatched bases: 6. CDR3 length: 15 residues. Germline lookup yields CDR1 LNHDA and CDR2 SQIVND (reference sequence).

J is TRBJ2-7 and V is TRBV7-3; D remains unclear. Trimming pared 4 bases from V and 0 bases from J, leaving 10 bases between. The CDR3 runs 14 residues. The V gene's germline CDR1 is SGHTA and CDR2 FQGTGA. CDR3 amino acids: CASSSDKISYEQYF. CDR3 sequence (DNA): TGTGCCAGCAGCTCAGACAAAATCTCCTACGAGCAGTACTTC.

V and J are TRBV7-3 and TRBJ2-2; D possibly matches TRBD1 or TRBD2 (5 bases each). The CDR3 runs 16 residues. CDR1 and CDR2 (germline): SGHTA, FQGTGA. Trimming left V 0 bases short and J 0 bases short, with 8 bases between. In DNA form, the CDR3 reads TGTGCCAGCAGCTTAACCGTGGGGGCGAACACCGGGGAGCTGTTTTTT. Translation gives CASSLTVGANTGELFF.

The chain recombines TRBV5-1 with TRBJ1-2, with 9 bases that match TRBD1. Germline values: CDR1 SGHRS, CDR2 YFSETQ. V dropped 3 bases and J dropped 8; count of bases not matched to a gene: 5. The CDR3 is 13 amino acids. CDR3 residues: CASSSGQGFGYTF. CDR3 DNA: TGCGCCAGCAGCTCAGGACAGGGGTTCGGCTACACCTTC.

This clonotype came up many times. The V and J genes are TRBV2 and TRBJ1-1; D unresolved. Germline loops: CDR1 SNHLY, CDR2 FYNNEI. The CDR3 has 13 amino acids. The V and J ends lost 7 bases and 1 base respectively, with 10 bases between them. The CDR3 is CASKSQPNTEAFF. Written as DNA, the CDR3 is TGTGCCAGCAAATCGCAACCGAACACTGAAGCTTTCTTT.

This clonotype has at least ten counts. This chain joins TRBV7-9 and TRBJ2-7; D gene uncertain. CDR3 length equals 14 residues. V was clipped by 5 bases and J by 0 bases, with 11 bases between them. Looked up from germline, CDR1 is SEHNR and CDR2 is FQNEAQ (reference sequence). CDR3 residues: CASSRTDGSYEQYF. CDR3 nucleotide sequence: TGTGCCAGCAGCCGGACGGACGGCTCCTACGAGCAGTACTTC.

With regard to this clonotype: Just one base apart from a much larger clone, this may be a read error. This rearrangement joins TRBV20-1 to TRBJ2-1, with 11 bases lining up with TRBD2. This CDR3 spans 17 amino acids. Germline-derived CDR1 and CDR2 are DFQATT and SNEGSKA (reference sequence). CDR3 bases: TGCAGTGCTAGATCCCGGAAACTAGCGGGGGTCTACGATGAGCAGTTCTTC. It translates to CSARSRKLAGVYDEQFF.

The chain is built from TRBV19 and TRBJ2-7, with 10 bases identical to TRBD1. Germline V gene lookup returns CDR1 LNHDA and CDR2 SQIVND (reference sequence). Unmatched junction bases numbered 7, after V lost 7 bases and J lost 7 bases. The CDR3 is 13 amino acids. The CDR3 DNA reads TGTGCCAGTACGGGGACAGGGGCTGGGGAGCAGTACTTC. As protein: CASTGTGAGEQYF.

Comment on this clonotype: At one boundary the junction diverges from the germline segment, which might be a read error. The V call is TRBV7-9, the J call TRBJ1-1; a possible D gene is TRBD1 (6 bases). CDR1 and CDR2 (germline): SEHNR, FQNEAQ (reference sequence). There are 15 residues in the CDR3. CDR3 protein: CASSPIRTANTEASF. The CDR3 DNA follows: TGTGCCAGCAGCCCAATCCGGACAGCGAACACTGAAGCTTCCTTT.

The rearrangement links TRBV19 to TRBJ2-5; the D gene is possibly TRBD1 (6 bases). Germline loops: CDR1 LNHDA, CDR2 SQIVND (reference sequence). V lost 3 bases and J 2 bases, leaving 10 bases between the germline ends. CDR3 length equals 14 residues. This CDR3 is CASSMTGEQETQYF. CDR3 nucleotides: TGTGCCAGTAGTATGACAGGAGAACAAGAGACCCAGTACTTC.

The chain uses TRBV6-5 and TRBJ2-5, with no clear D. The CDR3 runs 15 residues. Germline V CDR1 and CDR2: MNHEY, SVGAGI. V was clipped by 6 bases and J by 2 bases, with 16 bases between them. CDR3 residues: CASSRGRPTQETQYF. In nucleotides, the CDR3 is TGTGCCAGCAGCCGCGGACGGCCCACGCAAGAGACCCAGTACTTC.

This clonotype was counted between two and nine times. A clone one base away is much larger, so this may be a read error. The CDR3 reads CASRSRDSSPLHF. In nucleotides, the CDR3 is TGTGCCAGCAGGTCACGGGATAGTTCACCCCTCCACTTT. The J gene is TRBJ1-6, the V gene TRBV6-1; D is uncertain. This CDR3 has 13 amino acids. Looked up from germline, CDR1 is MNHNS and CDR2 is SASEGT. V lost 6 bases and J lost 9, with 12 bases in between.

The rearrangement uses TRBV11-2 and TRBJ1-3; TRBD1 aligns across 12 bases. Looked up from germline, CDR1 is SGHAT and CDR2 is FQNNGV. V shed 5 bases, J shed 0 bases, and the junction held 8 bases outside the gene matches. This CDR3 has 18 residues. CDR3 nucleotide sequence: TGTGCCAGCAGCATCCTACCGGGACAGGGGGCCTCTGGAAACACCATATATTTT. As protein: CASSILPGQGASGNTIYF.

The chain recombines TRBV7-2 with TRBJ1-2; D uncertain. The germline CDR1 and CDR2 sequences are SGHTA and FQGNSA. V shed 3 bases and J shed 2 bases, with 7 bases lying between them. This CDR3 comprises 13 residues. The CDR3 loop is CASSFWQNYGYTF. In DNA form, the CDR3 reads TGTGCCAGCAGCTTTTGGCAGAACTATGGCTACACCTTC.

This clonotype was found many times. The chain links TRBV6-6 to TRBJ1-1; possibly TRBD1 for D (6 bases). CDR1 is MNHNY and CDR2 is SVGAGI in the germline V gene (reference sequence). This CDR3 contains 15 residues. With 6 bases removed from V and 1 base from J, the gap between germline ends came to 15 bases. Written as DNA, the CDR3 is TGTGCCAGCAGACAGGACAGCTGGTCGAACACTGAAGCTTTCTTT. Its translation: CASRQDSWSNTEAFF.

This clonotype was counted many times. The rearrangement joins TRBV11-3 to TRBJ2-3, with 7 positions matching TRBD2. After removal of 1 base from V and 4 bases from J, the junction contained 5 bases not matched to a gene. Germline loops: CDR1 SGHNT, CDR2 YENEEA. The CDR3 contains 15 residues. CDR3 DNA: TGTGCCAGCAGCTTAGGGCGGGGGACCGCAGATACGCAGTATTTT. Its protein product is CASSLGRGTADTQYF.